Listed below are T cell receptor beta chains from one sample, sequenced in a study of CXCR3-negative and CXCR3-positive naive CD8 T cells. Using the 5' RACE reads, TCRdb records one entry per CDR3 protein without DNA. The sample table sets out roughly 8,200 distinct CDR3 sequences. The specimen sequenced was naive CXCR3- CD8+ T cells from blood. The receptors come from a human donor in good health. Some clones in this sample may be carry-over from other donors' samples. The CDR3 runs from the conserved cysteine through the conserved F or W. The size field is filled for only some rows; it gives once, few, many or a size class.

J,V,size,CDR3
TRBJ1-1,TRBV4-1,medium-sized,CASSQEVANTEAFF
TRBJ1-3,TRBV29-1,.,CSVETGSSGNTIYF
TRBJ2-2,TRBV29-1,medium-sized,CSVVLAGDTGELFF
TRBJ1-5,TRBV6-1,medium-sized,CASSEEVGQPQHF
TRBJ2-1,TRBV29-1,.,CSVGGYNEQFF
TRBJ1-5,TRBV7-9,.,CASSDARERNQPQHF
TRBJ1-3,TRBV29-1,.,CSVTGGKGNTIYF
TRBJ1-2,TRBV29-1,.,CSGGSSAGYGYTF
TRBJ2-7,TRBV3-1,.,CASSPRRRGSHEQYF
TRBJ2-5,TRBV5-1,medium-sized,CASRLWADQETQYF
TRBJ2-7,TRBV25-1,medium-sized,CASSDSAYEQYF
TRBJ2-7,TRBV6-5,medium-sized,CASSYSIGGVSYEQYF
TRBJ2-2,TRBV11-3,medium-sized,CASNPIQANTGELFF
TRBJ2-5,TRBV10-3,medium-sized,CAISVLQQETQYF
TRBJ1-1,TRBV7-9,.,CASRSDRSQAFF
TRBJ1-1,TRBV6-2/TRBV6-3,medium-sized,CASNNQGPEAFF
TRBJ2-5,TRBV12-3/TRBV12-4,medium-sized,CASSPGFQRETQYF
TRBJ2-1,TRBV20-1,.,CSARRGDEQFF
TRBJ2-3,TRBV20-1,.,CSARFGTSETDTQYF
TRBJ2-1,TRBV14,.,CASSHLWEGLSEQFF
TRBJ2-3,TRBV2,.,CASRLTSGRSDTQYF
TRBJ2-2,TRBV15,.,CATSRGDSPNTGELFF
TRBJ2-3,TRBV4-1,medium-sized,CASSTSPAGDTQYF
TRBJ2-7,TRBV4-2,.,CASSDTYEQYF
TRBJ1-6,TRBV9,medium-sized,CASSVERGGSPLHF
TRBJ2-2,TRBV6-2/TRBV6-3,medium-sized,CASSIPGSLNTGELFF
TRBJ2-1,TRBV7-8,.,CASSTRLAGGPKSYNEQFF
TRBJ2-3,TRBV7-8,medium-sized,CASSYPLAGGNTDTQYF
TRBJ2-7,TRBV5-1,.,CASSLSSVYEQYF
TRBJ1-1,TRBV5-6,.,CASSLLQSLNTEAFF